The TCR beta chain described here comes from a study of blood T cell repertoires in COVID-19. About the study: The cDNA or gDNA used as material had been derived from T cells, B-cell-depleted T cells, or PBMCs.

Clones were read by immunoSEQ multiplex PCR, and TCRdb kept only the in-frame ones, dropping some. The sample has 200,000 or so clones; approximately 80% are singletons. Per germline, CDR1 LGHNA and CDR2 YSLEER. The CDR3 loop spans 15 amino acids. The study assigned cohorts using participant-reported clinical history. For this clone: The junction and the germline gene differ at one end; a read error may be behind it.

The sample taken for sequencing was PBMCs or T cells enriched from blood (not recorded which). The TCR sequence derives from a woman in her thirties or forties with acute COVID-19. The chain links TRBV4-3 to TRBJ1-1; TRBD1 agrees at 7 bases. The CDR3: CVSRQTFSGGSEAFF. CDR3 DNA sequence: TGCGTCAGCAGGCAAACCTTTTCAGGGGGGAGTGAAGCTTTCTTT.